The clone carrying this T cell receptor beta chain was seen ten or more times. The entry originates in a study of T cells in Graves' hyperthyroidism and ophthalmopathy. Study information: Sampling of peripheral blood happened at initial diagnosis, prior to any treatment.

Patients with ophthalmopathy all had a Clinical Activity Score of at least 3, a NOSPECS grade of at least 4 and duration under 3 months. V was pared by 2 bases and J by 1 base, with 11 bases between. The CDR3 runs 15 residues. CDR1 and CDR2 from the germline V gene are SGHVS and FQNEAQ. What was amplified from RNA transcripts were TCR beta CDR3 regions. First-round RT-PCR targeting the TCR CDR3 was performed with the HTBI primer set. MiXCR, run by TCRdb on the multiplex PCR reads, gives a single entry per CDR3 protein. The data hold around 400,000 distinct CDR3 sequences, with roughly 15% observed a single time.

The chain couples TRBV7-8 to TRBJ1-1; no firm D call. The sequenced sample was blood. This TCR came from an older woman with Graves' ophthalmopathy. CDR3 in DNA: TGTGCCAGCAGCTTATTGGTGCGGTCGAACACTGAAGCTTTCTTT. Protein: CASSLLVRSNTEAFF. Full variable domain (missing parts from reference TRBV7-8 and TRBJ1-1): GAGVSQSPRYKVAKRGQDVALRCDPISGHVSLFWYQQALGQGPEFLTYFQNEAQLDKSGLPSDRFFAERPEGSVSTLKIQRTQQEDSAVYLCASSLLVRSNTEAFFGQGTRLTVV.